This T cell receptor beta chain was captured by sequencing in a study of OX40 agonist ivuxolimab in advanced cancers. Background on the study: A mean age of roughly 60 years, range 23 to 79, was recorded, and roughly 80% were male.

About this clone itself: Its specificity is unknown.

Assay: immunoSEQ multiplex PCR; the TCRdb copy retains only in-frame clones and omits some. The data hold roughly 93,000 clones, with about 80% observed a single time. Study-wide results and caveats: At 0.1 to 3.0 mg/kg and by week 6, CD4+ and CD8+ T cells in the blood had expanded clonally.

The TCR was taken from an adult with an advanced solid tumor such as melanoma, head and neck, liver or kidney cancer. The sample in question was CD4+ or CD8+ T cells sorted from blood, obtained in a trial of the OX40 agonist ivuxolimab.

The CDR3 reads CASGVEQFF. In DNA form, the CDR3 reads TGTGCCAGCGGGGTCGAGCAGTTCTTC. The chain recombines TRBV7-9 with TRBJ2-1; D gene ambiguous. Per germline, CDR1 SEHNR and CDR2 FQNEAQ (reference sequence). The CDR3 loop spans 9 amino acids. Trimming removed 8 bases at V and 10 bases at J, with 6 bases between.